This TCR beta chain was retrieved from a study of shared clonotypes between healthy human individuals. Germline V gives CDR1 SGHTA, CDR2 FQGNSA. V was shortened by 7 bases and J by 6 bases, with 10 bases between the two germline ends. The CDR3 spans 12 residues. TCRdb's table, derived via immunoSEQ multiplex PCR, lists solely in-frame clones and lacks some. The sample contains approximately 980,000 clones, over 60% of which appear only once. The clonotype comes from a man aged 18 to 30 in good health. The chain has TRBV7-2 and TRBJ2-1; D could derive from TRBD1 or TRBD2 (6 bases each). The sequenced sample was memory CD4+ T cells sorted from blood. Described subset: CD45RA-negative fraction. The CDR3, as DNA: TGTGCCAGCAAGGGGGGTGGCAATGAGCAGTTCTTC. It yields the protein CASKGGGNEQFF.